This T cell receptor beta chain was sequenced in a study of T cell responses to AZD1222 COVID-19 vaccine. Findings of the study overall: The study identified only six AZD1222 recipients as seropositive at baseline. At 160-218 and 743-854, vaccine-associated CD4 TCRs were dominant, and they spanned spike. White British donors predominated, females outnumbered males, and clonal diversity was possibly underestimated. Variant regions that are unmutated are reportedly the target of nearly half of spike-specific TCRs.

TCRdb's table, derived via immunoSEQ multiplex PCR, lists solely in-frame clones and lacks some. The sample carries about 78,000 clones, roughly 88% recorded once. Germline CDR1 LGHNA, CDR2 YSLEER. The CDR3 totals 13 residues. The V and J ends lost 1 base and 7 bases respectively, with 8 bases between them. In regard to this clone: Its antigen is as yet unknown.

The sequencing here drew on peripheral blood, taken 28 days after the second AZD1222 dose. The gene calls are TRBV4-3 and TRBJ1-5; D gene uncertain. The TCR was taken from an adult who received the AZD1222 COVID-19 vaccine. The CDR3 spells CASSQGLGQPQHF. The DNA for the CDR3 is TGCGCCAGCAGCCAAGGCTTAGGGCAGCCCCAGCATTTT.